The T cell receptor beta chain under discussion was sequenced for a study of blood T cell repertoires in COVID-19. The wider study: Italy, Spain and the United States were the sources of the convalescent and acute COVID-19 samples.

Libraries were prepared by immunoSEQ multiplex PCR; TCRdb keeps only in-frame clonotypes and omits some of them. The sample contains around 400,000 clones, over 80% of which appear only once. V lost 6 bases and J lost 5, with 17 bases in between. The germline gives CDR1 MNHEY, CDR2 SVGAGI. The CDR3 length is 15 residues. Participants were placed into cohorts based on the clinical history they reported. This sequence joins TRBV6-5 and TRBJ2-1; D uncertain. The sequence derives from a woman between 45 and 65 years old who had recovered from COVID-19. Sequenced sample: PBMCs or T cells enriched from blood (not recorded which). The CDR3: CASSLLPSDNNEQFF. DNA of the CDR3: TGTGCCAGCAGCCTACTACCGTCGGATAACAATGAGCAGTTCTTC.